These T cell receptor beta chains were read from a single sample in a study of CD8+CD57+ T cells in acquired aplastic anemia. In TCRdb, the reads were re-called with MiXCR into one record per CDR3 protein. The sample consists of 150,000 to 200,000 distinct CDR3 sequences, nearly 50% of them appearing once. Sequencing was carried out using sorted CD4+, CD8+, or CD8+CD57+ T cells (not recorded which) from PBMCs. The receptors come from a human donor with aplastic anemia. Both conserved end residues are part of each CDR3. A D gene is named only where the DNA matches it firmly.

D: .; V: TRBV2; CDR3: CASSPGPIGGYTF
D: .; V: TRBV7-9; CDR3: CASSLGTEAFF
D: TRBD1; V: TRBV7-8; CDR3: CASSYSTGTGHEQYF
D: .; V: TRBV20-1; CDR3: CSARDLSVGPEQYF
D: .; V: TRBV11-1; CDR3: CASLDGGRSADTQYF
D: .; V: TRBV5-1; CDR3: CASSLEITTPLHF
D: .; V: TRBV11-2; CDR3: CASRLEETQYF
D: .; V: TRBV2; CDR3: CASSGQRNSPLHF
D: TRBD1; V: TRBV6-1; CDR3: CASTQRALRDRLNSPLHF
D: .; V: TRBV19; CDR3: CASSMGHEGGEQFF
D: .; V: TRBV2; CDR3: CASTRSLQGTYEQYF
D: .; V: TRBV5-1; CDR3: CASSLDSINYGYTF
D: .; V: TRBV10-3; CDR3: CARGYRYEQYF
D: .; V: TRBV10-3; CDR3: CATSGGGETQYF
D: .; V: TRBV9; CDR3: CASSLAVDEQYF
D: .; V: TRBV7-2; CDR3: CASSPSVKGDIRRGTQYF
D: TRBD1; V: TRBV18; CDR3: CASSTGTGDNGYAF
D: TRBD2; V: TRBV5-4; CDR3: CASSLATVSGRGDTQYF
D: .; V: TRBV10-1; CDR3: CASSARIAGKGTGELFF
D: .; V: TRBV5-1; CDR3: CASSPRGQKETQYF
D: .; V: TRBV6-1; CDR3: CASSFLAGELFF
D: TRBD2; V: TRBV20-1; CDR3: CSAGPGLAGYEQYF
D: .; V: TRBV7-2; CDR3: CASSFGGETQYF
D: .; V: TRBV6-1; CDR3: CASSPLERLNTGELFF
D: TRBD1; V: TRBV2; CDR3: CASTRDRGRETEAFF
D: .; V: TRBV6-2/TRBV6-3; CDR3: CASSYSYPGPLATDTQYF
D: .; V: TRBV7-2; CDR3: CASSPSRYSQPQHF